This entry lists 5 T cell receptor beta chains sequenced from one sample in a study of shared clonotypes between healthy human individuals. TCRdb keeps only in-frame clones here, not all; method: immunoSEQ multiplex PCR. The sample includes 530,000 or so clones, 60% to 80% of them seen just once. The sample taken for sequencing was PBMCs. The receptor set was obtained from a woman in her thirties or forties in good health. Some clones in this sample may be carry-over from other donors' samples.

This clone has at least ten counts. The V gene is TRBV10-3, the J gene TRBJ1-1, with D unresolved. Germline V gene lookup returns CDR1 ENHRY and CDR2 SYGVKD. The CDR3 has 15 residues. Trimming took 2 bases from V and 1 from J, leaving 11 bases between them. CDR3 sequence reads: CAISEPRRSNTEAFF. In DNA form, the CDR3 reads TGTGCCATCAGTGAGCCGAGACGGTCGAACACTGAAGCTTTCTTT.

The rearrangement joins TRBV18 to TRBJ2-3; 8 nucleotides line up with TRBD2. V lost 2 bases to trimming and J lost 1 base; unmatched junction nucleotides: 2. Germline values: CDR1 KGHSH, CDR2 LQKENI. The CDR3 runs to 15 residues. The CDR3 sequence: CASSPVTSGTDTQYF. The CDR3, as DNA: TGTGCCAGCTCACCAGTGACTAGCGGCACAGATACGCAGTATTTT. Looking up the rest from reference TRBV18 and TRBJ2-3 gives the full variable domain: NAGVMQNPRHLVRRRGQEARLRCSPMKGHSHVYWYRQLPEEGLKFMVYLQKENIIDESGMPKERFSAEFPKEGPSILRIQQVVRGDSAAYFCASSPVTSGTDTQYFGPGTRLTVL.

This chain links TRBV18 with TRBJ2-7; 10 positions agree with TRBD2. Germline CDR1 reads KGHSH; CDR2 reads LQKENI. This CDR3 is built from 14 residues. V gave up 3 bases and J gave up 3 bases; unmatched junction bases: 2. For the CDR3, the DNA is TGTGCCAGCTCACCTCTAGCGGGAGTCTACGAGCAGTACTTC. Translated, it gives CASSPLAGVYEQYF.

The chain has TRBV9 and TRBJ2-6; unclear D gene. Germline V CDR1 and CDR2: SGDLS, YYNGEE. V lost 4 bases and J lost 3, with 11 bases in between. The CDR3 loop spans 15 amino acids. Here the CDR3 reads CASSNRVGGANVLTF. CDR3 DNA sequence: TGTGCCAGCAGCAACCGGGTCGGTGGGGCCAACGTCCTGACTTTC.

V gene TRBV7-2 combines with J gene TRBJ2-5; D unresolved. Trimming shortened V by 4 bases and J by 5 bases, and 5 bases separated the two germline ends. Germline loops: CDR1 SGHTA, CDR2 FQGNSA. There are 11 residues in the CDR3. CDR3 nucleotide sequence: TGTGCCAGCAGCTCCCTTGAGACCCAGTACTTC. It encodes CASSSLETQYF.